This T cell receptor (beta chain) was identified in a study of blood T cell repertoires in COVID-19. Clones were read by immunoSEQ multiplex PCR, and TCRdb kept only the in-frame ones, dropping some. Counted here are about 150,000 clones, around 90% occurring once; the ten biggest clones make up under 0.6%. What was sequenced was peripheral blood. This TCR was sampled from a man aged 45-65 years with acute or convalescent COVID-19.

CDR3 in DNA: TGCGCCAGCAGCTTGGATTGGCAGGGCCGGGTTCCTAGCGGGGAGACCCAGTACTTC. Amino acid sequence: CASSLDWQGRVPSGETQYF. This chain connects TRBV5-1 to TRBJ2-5; 8 nucleotides match TRBD2. This CDR3 is 19 amino acids long. Trimming at V came to 0 bases and at J to 5 bases, leaving 18 bases not matched to a gene. The germline V gene has CDR1 SGHRS and CDR2 YFSETQ. Filled out from reference TRBV5-1 and TRBJ2-5, the complete variable domain reads KAGVTQTPRYLIKTRGQQVTLSCSPISGHRSVSWYQQTPGQGLQFLFEYFSETQRNKGNFPGRFSGRQFSNSRSEMNVSTLELGDSALYLCASSLDWQGRVPSGETQYFGPGTRLLVL.